This entry describes one TCR beta chain. What it binds is not known. The data are from a study of human T cells and chemical hapten exposure. One entry per CDR3 protein results from TCRdb running MiXCR on the 5' RACE reads. Of around 140,000 distinct CDR3 sequences listed, around 4.4% are singletons. The ends were cut back, 3 bases at V and 0 bases at J, with 18 bases in the middle. CDR1 and CDR2 (germline): LNHDA, SQIVND (reference sequence). The CDR3 runs to 18 residues. The authors' total RNA extraction used unfractionated whole blood. Findings and caveats of the study: DPC sensitization did not alter TCRs above 1 in 1000 frequency.

The chain couples TRBV19 to TRBJ2-1, with TRBD1 as a possible D gene (6 bases). The clonotype was recovered from a female donor in good health. The CDR3 sequence is CASSMRARGRSSYNEQFF. The CDR3 coding sequence is TGTGCCAGTAGTATGAGGGCCAGGGGCAGGAGCTCCTACAATGAGCAGTTCTTC.